This T cell receptor (beta chain) came from a study of cytomegalovirus exposure and HLA in healthy donors. Study findings and constraints: The authors assumed roughly uniform sequencing depth across donors for presence/absence analyses. A likely sequencing artifact accounted for one observed cluster of highly shared sequence variants. Analysis performed later found roughly 17,000 TCR beta sequences associated with HLA alleles at 0.05 false discovery rate.

PCR employed 60 Vbeta and 13 Jbeta primers. TCRdb's table, derived via immunoSEQ multiplex PCR, lists solely in-frame clones and lacks some. The profile shows about 160,000 clones, around 78% of them singletons. Trimming took 5 bases from V and 6 from J, leaving 25 bases between them. The CDR3 contains 17 residues. The germline gives CDR1 SEHNR, CDR2 FQNEAQ (reference sequence). This clone was detected a few times. Its antigen is not known. It was healthy bone marrow donors who served as donors. Material for sequencing was PBMCs. V usage is TRBV7-9 and J usage is TRBJ1-1, with a weak D call TRBD1 (6 bases). The receptor comes from a woman aged 40-49 years in good health and CMV-seronegative. The CDR3 DNA is TGTGCCAGCAGCCCGAGGGGGACCTCGGCCGAACACTCTGAAGCTTTCTTT. Protein sequence: CASSPRGTSAEHSEAFF.